This entry lists 11 T cell receptor beta chains sequenced from one sample in a study of blood T cell repertoires in COVID-19. The data were produced by immunoSEQ multiplex PCR, yet TCRdb's version contains in-frame clones alone and is incomplete. The sample lists around 70,000 clones, about nine tenths occurring once. Material for sequencing was peripheral blood. The receptors stem from a human donor in a cohort sampled during active COVID-19.

CDR3 DNA: TGCGCCAGCAGCCAAGACACAGGGGCTAGCACAGATACGCAGTATTTT. It codes for CASSQDTGASTDTQYF. The chain uses TRBV4-1 and TRBJ2-3; the match to TRBD1 covers 7 bases. Germline loops: CDR1 MGHRA, CDR2 YSYEKL. The trim removed 0 bases at V and 0 bases at J, leaving 3 bases unmatched. The CDR3 loop spans 16 amino acids.

V is TRBV27 and J is TRBJ1-1; 10 nucleotides line up with TRBD1. Germline CDR1 and CDR2: MNHEY and SMNVEV (reference sequence). This CDR3 comprises 14 residues. The V segment lost 5 bases and the J segment 4 bases; nucleotides outside the gene matches: 4. The CDR3 DNA is TGTGCCAGCAGTCGACAGGGGGCGGGCACTGAAGCTTTCTTT. Protein product: CASSRQGAGTEAFF.

The chain has TRBV28 and TRBJ2-1; 9 nucleotides match TRBD2. This CDR3 spans 14 amino acids. From germline, CDR1 is MDHEN and CDR2 SYDVKM. Trimming cost V 5 bases and J 3 bases; bases outside gene matches: 2. CDR3 nucleotide sequence: TGTGCCAGCAGTGGGCGGGAGGGCTACAATGAGCAGTTCTTC. It translates to CASSGREGYNEQFF.

This chain connects TRBV6-2 or TRBV6-3 to TRBJ2-7, with D unresolved. Trimming shortened V by 5 bases and J by 1 base, and 3 bases separated the two germline ends. From germline, CDR1 is MNHEY and CDR2 SVGEGT. CDR3 length: 11 amino acids. CDR3 region: CASSQSYEQYF. In nucleotides, the CDR3 is TGTGCCAGCAGTCAATCCTACGAGCAGTACTTC.

V gene TRBV7-3 combines with J gene TRBJ2-3; 8 bases align to TRBD1. Germline values: CDR1 SGHTA, CDR2 FQGTGA. Trimming removed 3 bases from V and 5 bases from J; junction bases left unmatched: 4. The CDR3 extends over 14 amino acids. CDR3 residues: CASSLDRVGDTQYF. The CDR3 region has the DNA TGTGCCAGCAGCTTGGACAGGGTGGGAGATACGCAGTATTTT. Combining the CDR3 with reference TRBV7-3 and TRBJ2-3 gives the whole variable domain GAGVSQTPSNKVTEKGKYVELRCDPISGHTALYWYRQSLGQGPEFLIYFQGTGAADDSGLPNDRFFAVRPEGSVSTLKIQRTERGDSAVYLCASSLDRVGDTQYFGPGTRLTVL.

The chain uses TRBV11-2 and TRBJ2-4; possible D gene TRBD2, 6 bases. This CDR3 spans 16 amino acids. In germline, CDR1 is SGHAT, CDR2 FQNNGV. V was clipped by 1 base and J by 2 bases, with 12 bases between them. CDR3 region: CASSLVNGGPKNIQYF. Written as DNA, the CDR3 is TGTGCCAGCAGCTTAGTAAACGGGGGACCCAAAAACATTCAGTACTTC.

This clone turned up a few times. CDR3 region: CASSGGTPGMPQHF. DNA for the CDR3: TGTGCCAGCAGTGGGGGGACCCCCGGGATGCCCCAGCATTTT. V and J are TRBV7-9 and TRBJ1-5, with D possibly TRBD1 on 5 matching bases. Germline CDR1 and CDR2: SEHNR and FQNEAQ (reference sequence). This CDR3 region has 14 residues. V was trimmed by 6 bases and J by 9 bases, leaving 18 bases between them.

V and J are TRBV7-6 and TRBJ2-5, with 11 bases identical to TRBD2. Germline CDR1 and CDR2: SGHVS and FNYEAQ. The J segment lost 1 base and the V segment lost 1 base, leaving 5 bases of the junction unmatched. This CDR3 has 17 residues. The chain's CDR3 is CASSLVALAGGQETQYF. CDR3 nucleotide sequence: TGTGCCAGCAGCTTAGTGGCGCTAGCGGGAGGCCAAGAGACCCAGTACTTC.

This chain connects TRBV3-1 (or the pseudogene TRBV3-2) to TRBJ2-7; D is undetermined. From germline, CDR1 is LGHDT and CDR2 YNNKEL (reference sequence). V was pared by 0 bases and J by 8 bases, with 14 bases between. The CDR3 has 14 residues. Here the CDR3 DNA reads TGTGCCAGCAGCCAAGAAGTCTCCTATCGTAAGCAGTACTTC. It yields the protein CASSQEVSYRKQYF.

This clone appeared many times. The chain links TRBV6-5 to TRBJ2-1; the match to TRBD2 covers 7 bases. With 0 bases clipped from V and 9 bases from J, the junction kept 5 bases outside the gene matches. This CDR3 is 14 amino acids long. Germline V lookup: CDR1 MNHEY, CDR2 SVGAGI. The CDR3 here is CASSYSLWEGEQFF. The DNA of the CDR3 is TGTGCCAGCAGTTACTCTCTTTGGGAGGGTGAGCAGTTCTTC.

This chain links TRBV13 with TRBJ1-6; 10 nucleotides align to TRBD1. Trimming cost V 5 bases and J 9 bases; bases outside gene matches: 10. The CDR3 length is 16 residues. The germline gives CDR1 PRHDT, CDR2 FYEKMQ (reference sequence). In nucleotides, the CDR3 is TGTGCCAGCAGCGCACCAGACAGGGGGCAAGGTTCACCCCTCCACTTT. This gives the protein CASSAPDRGQGSPLHF.